Shown below are 9 T cell receptor beta chains from a single sample sequenced in a study of OX40 agonist ivuxolimab in advanced cancers. The library was produced with the immunoSEQ multiplex PCR assay. What TCRdb holds here is the immuneACCESS table cut down to in-frame rearrangements. Part of the clones is not present; checked against another copy, under half of the missing clones reflect an unresolved V gene, and the others are unexplained. For this sample the table gives around 41,000 clones, of which around nine tenths were detected only once. The top ten clonotypes cover approximately 13% of the sample. The sample in question was CD4+ or CD8+ T cells sorted from blood, obtained in a trial of the OX40 agonist ivuxolimab. The receptors originated from an adult with an advanced solid tumor such as melanoma, head and neck, liver or kidney cancer.

The sample holds one count of this clone. The sample carries other DNA sequences with the same CDR3. The chain is built from TRBV7-8 and TRBJ2-7, with 10 positions matching TRBD1. The V gene end was trimmed by 3 bases and the J gene end by 3 bases; junction bases not matched to a gene: 2. Per germline, CDR1 SGHVS and CDR2 FQNEAQ. CDR3 length equals 14 residues. This CDR3 is CASSFGQGVYEQYF. As DNA, the CDR3 is TGTGCCAGCAGCTTCGGACAGGGGGTCTACGAGCAGTACTTC.

The chain links TRBV6-5 to TRBJ2-7; 8 bases are shared with TRBD1. The CDR3 is 15 amino acids. CDR1 is MNHEY, CDR2 SVGAGI, per germline. Trimming cost V 6 bases and J 1 base; bases outside gene matches: 8. The CDR3 reads CASSSSGTGSYEQYF. The CDR3 region has the DNA TGTGCCAGCAGCTCATCCGGGACAGGTTCCTACGAGCAGTACTTC.

The chain recombines TRBV5-6 with TRBJ2-7, with 9 bases fitting TRBD1. CDR3 size: 17 residues. CDR1 and CDR2 (germline): SGHDT, YYEEEE. J gave up 3 bases and V 0 bases, and 10 bases lay outside the gene matches. In DNA form, the CDR3 reads TGTGCCAGCAGCTTGGGGTGGGGACAGGGTATAAGCTACGAGCAGTACTTC. Translation gives CASSLGWGQGISYEQYF.

This chain joins TRBV18 and TRBJ1-1, with D perhaps matching TRBD1 (6 bases). V lost 6 bases and J lost 3, with 17 bases in between. CDR1 and CDR2 from the germline V gene are KGHSH and LQKENI. The CDR3 consists of 15 residues. CDR3 in amino acids: CASSPHARQDTEAFF. CDR3 in DNA: TGTGCCAGCTCGCCGCACGCTCGACAGGACACTGAAGCTTTCTTT.

The V and J genes are TRBV5-4 and TRBJ1-1; no clear D gene. Per the germline V gene, CDR1 is SGHNT and CDR2 is YYREEE (reference sequence). The CDR3 is made up of 14 amino acids. V was pared by 7 bases and J by 1 base, with 14 bases between. CDR3 coding DNA: TGTGCCAGCTCCCTAGTACAGTCGAACACTGAAGCTTTCTTT. This codes for CASSLVQSNTEAFF.

CDR3 DNA: TGTGCCAGCAGTTTGACAAATTATCGGGGGAGCCAATTACCCTACGAGCAGTACTTC. Translated: CASSLTNYRGSQLPYEQYF. The chain employs TRBV27 and TRBJ2-7; tentatively, D is TRBD2 (6 bases). CDR1 and CDR2 (germline): MNHEY, SMNVEV (reference sequence). V shed 3 bases and J shed 2 bases, with 26 bases lying between them. This CDR3 comprises 19 residues.

The chain carries TRBV20-1 and TRBJ2-1; D is undetermined. The CDR3 sequence is 10 residues long. V gave up 3 bases and J gave up 7 bases, with 4 bases separating them. Germline assignment: CDR1 DFQATT and CDR2 SNEGSKA (reference sequence). Here the CDR3 DNA reads TGCAGTGCTAGTTTGAATGAGCAGTTCTTC. Translating it yields CSASLNEQFF.

The J gene is TRBJ2-5, the V gene TRBV19; perhaps TRBD2 as D (6 bases). This CDR3 is 14 amino acids long. The germline V gene has CDR1 LNHDA and CDR2 SQIVND (reference sequence). Trimming cost V 5 bases and J 1 base, with 11 bases left between them. The CDR3 reads CASSRIGGQETQYF. In DNA, the CDR3 is TGTGCCAGTAGTCGTATCGGGGGCCAAGAGACCCAGTACTTC.

The J gene is TRBJ1-2, the V gene TRBV6-6; D gene unclear. V lost 4 bases and J 11 bases, leaving 14 bases between the germline ends. The CDR3 length is 12 residues. The germline V gene encodes CDR1 MNHNY and CDR2 SVGAGI (reference sequence). CDR3 nucleotide sequence: TGTGCCAGCAGTTTAGGGATTTTTGGTTACACCTTC. This translates into CASSLGIFGYTF.